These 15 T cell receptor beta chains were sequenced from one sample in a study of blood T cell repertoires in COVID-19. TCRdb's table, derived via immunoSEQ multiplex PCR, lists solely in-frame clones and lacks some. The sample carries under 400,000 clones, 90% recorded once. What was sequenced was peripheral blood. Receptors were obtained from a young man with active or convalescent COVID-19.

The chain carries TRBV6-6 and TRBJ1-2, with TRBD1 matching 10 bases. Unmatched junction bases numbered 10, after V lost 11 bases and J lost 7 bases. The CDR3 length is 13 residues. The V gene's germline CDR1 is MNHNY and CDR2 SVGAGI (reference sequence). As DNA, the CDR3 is TGTGCCTTTCGAGCCGGGACAGGGGCTGGCTACACCTTC. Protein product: CAFRAGTGAGYTF.

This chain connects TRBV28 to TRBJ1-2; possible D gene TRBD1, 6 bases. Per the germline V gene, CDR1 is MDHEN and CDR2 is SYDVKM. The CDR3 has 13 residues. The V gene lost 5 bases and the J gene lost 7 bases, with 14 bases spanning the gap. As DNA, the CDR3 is TGTGCCAGCAGTCCCCAGACAGGTTTTGGCTACACCTTC. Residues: CASSPQTGFGYTF.

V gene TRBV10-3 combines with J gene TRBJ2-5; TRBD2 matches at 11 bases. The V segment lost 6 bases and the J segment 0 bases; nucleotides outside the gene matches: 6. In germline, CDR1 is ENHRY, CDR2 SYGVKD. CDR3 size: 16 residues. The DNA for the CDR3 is TGTGCCATCAGGGGTGGGACTAGCGGAAACCAAGAGACCCAGTACTTC. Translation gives CAIRGGTSGNQETQYF.

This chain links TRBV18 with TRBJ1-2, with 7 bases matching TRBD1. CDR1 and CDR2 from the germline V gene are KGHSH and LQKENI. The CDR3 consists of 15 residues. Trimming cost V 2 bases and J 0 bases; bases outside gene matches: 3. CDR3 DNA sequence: TGTGCCAGCTCACCAGGGACAGATGCTAACTATGGCTACACCTTC. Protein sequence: CASSPGTDANYGYTF.

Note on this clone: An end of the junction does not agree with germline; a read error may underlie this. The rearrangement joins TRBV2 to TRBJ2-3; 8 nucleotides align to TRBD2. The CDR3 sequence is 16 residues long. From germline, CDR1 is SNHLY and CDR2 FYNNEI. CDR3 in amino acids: CASSKASGSVVDTQYF. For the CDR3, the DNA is TGTGCCAGCAGTAAAGCGAGCGGGAGTGTTGTAGATACGCAGTATTTT.

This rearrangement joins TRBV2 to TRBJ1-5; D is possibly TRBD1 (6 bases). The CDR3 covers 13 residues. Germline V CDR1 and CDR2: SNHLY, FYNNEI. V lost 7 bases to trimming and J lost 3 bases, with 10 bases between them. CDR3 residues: CASIGTLNQPQHF. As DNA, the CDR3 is TGTGCCAGCATCGGGACACTCAATCAGCCCCAGCATTTT.

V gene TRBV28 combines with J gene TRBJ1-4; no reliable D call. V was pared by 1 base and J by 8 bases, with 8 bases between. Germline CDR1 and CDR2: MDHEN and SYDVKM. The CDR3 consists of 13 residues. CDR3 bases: TGTGCCAGCAGTTTATCACACCCCGAAAAACTGTTTTTT. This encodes CASSLSHPEKLFF. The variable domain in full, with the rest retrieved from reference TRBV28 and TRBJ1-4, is DVKVTQSSRYLVKRTGEKVFLECVQDMDHENMFWYRQDPGLGLRLIYFSYDVKMKEKGDIPEGYSVSREKKERFSLILESASTNQTSMYLCASSLSHPEKLFFGSGTQLSVL.

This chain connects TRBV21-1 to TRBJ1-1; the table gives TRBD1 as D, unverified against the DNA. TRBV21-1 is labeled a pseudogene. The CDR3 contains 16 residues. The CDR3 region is CASSSRDRGLNTEAFF. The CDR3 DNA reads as TGTGCCAGCAGCTCCCGGGACAGGGGGTTAAACACTGAAGCTTTCTTT.

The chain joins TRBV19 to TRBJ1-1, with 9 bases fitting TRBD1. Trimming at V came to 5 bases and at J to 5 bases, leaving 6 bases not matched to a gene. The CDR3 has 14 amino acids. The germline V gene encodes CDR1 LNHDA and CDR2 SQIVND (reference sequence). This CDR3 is CASSHRGQNTEAFF. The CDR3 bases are TGTGCCAGTAGTCACAGGGGGCAGAATACTGAAGCTTTCTTT.

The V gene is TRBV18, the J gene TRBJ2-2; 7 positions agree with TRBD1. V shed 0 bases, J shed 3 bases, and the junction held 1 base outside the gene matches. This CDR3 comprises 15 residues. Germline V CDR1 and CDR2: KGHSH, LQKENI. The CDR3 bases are TGTGCCAGCTCACCACCAGGGGGCTACACCGGGGAGCTGTTTTTT. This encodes CASSPPGGYTGELFF. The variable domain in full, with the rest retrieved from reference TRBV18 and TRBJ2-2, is NAGVMQNPRHLVRRRGQEARLRCSPMKGHSHVYWYRQLPEEGLKFMVYLQKENIIDESGMPKERFSAEFPKEGPSILRIQQVVRGDSAAYFCASSPPGGYTGELFFGEGSRLTVL.

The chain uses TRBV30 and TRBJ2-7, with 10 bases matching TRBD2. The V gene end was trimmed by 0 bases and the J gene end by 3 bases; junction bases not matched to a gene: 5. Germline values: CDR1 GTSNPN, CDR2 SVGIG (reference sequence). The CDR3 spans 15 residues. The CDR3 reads CAWSVRGTSVYEQYF. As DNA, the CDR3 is TGTGCCTGGAGTGTACGAGGGACTAGCGTCTACGAGCAGTACTTC.

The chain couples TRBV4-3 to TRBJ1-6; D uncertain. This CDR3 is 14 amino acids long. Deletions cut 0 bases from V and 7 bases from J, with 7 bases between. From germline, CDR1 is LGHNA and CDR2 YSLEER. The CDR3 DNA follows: TGCGCCAGCAGCCAAGATCGTGTAAATTCACCCCTCCACTTT. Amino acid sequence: CASSQDRVNSPLHF.

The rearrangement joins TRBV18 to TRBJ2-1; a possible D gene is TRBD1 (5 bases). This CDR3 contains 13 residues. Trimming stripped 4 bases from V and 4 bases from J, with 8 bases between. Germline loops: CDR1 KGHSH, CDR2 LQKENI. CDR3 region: CASSLRVYNEQFF. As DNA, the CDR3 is TGTGCCAGCTCACTCAGGGTATACAATGAGCAGTTCTTC.

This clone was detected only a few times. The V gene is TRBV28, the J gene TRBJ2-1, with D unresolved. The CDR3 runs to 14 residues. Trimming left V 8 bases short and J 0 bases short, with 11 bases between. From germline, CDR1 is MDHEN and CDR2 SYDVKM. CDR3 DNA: TGTGCCAGCTCAATCGCTAGCTCCTACAATGAGCAGTTCTTC. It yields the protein CASSIASSYNEQFF.

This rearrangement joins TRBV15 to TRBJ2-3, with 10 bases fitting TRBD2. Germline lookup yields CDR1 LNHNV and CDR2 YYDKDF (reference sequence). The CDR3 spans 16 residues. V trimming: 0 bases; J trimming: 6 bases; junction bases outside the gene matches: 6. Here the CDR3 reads CATSRDLAGVSDTQYF. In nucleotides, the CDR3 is TGTGCCACCAGCAGAGATCTAGCGGGGGTATCTGATACGCAGTATTTT.